This T cell receptor (beta chain) came from a study of cytomegalovirus exposure and HLA in healthy donors. PCR primers comprised 60 Vbeta and 13 Jbeta primers. Method: immunoSEQ multiplex PCR; TCRdb's copy keeps in-frame clones and lacks some. The sample contains some 190,000 clones, 77% of which appear only once. The CDR3 sequence is 16 residues long. This receptor was obtained from a woman aged 30 to 39 in good health and CMV-seropositive. The sample comprised PBMCs. This chain links TRBV1 with TRBJ1-4; the table's D call TRBD1 went unverified against the DNA. TRBV1 is designated a pseudogene. The CDR3 reads CTSSRQGKGANEKLFF. The CDR3 DNA sequence: TGCACCAGCAGCCGCCAGGGGAAGGGAGCTAATGAAAAACTGTTTTTT.